These T cell receptor beta chains were read from a single sample in a study of blood T cell repertoires in COVID-19. Clones were sequenced by immunoSEQ multiplex PCR, and TCRdb holds only the in-frame ones, with some missing. This table has some 130,000 clones, 84% appearing once. The source material was peripheral blood. Source of these receptors: a human donor in a cohort sampled during active COVID-19. Each CDR3 is given with its conserved first and last residue. The D gene is left open where the match is weak. The size of a clone is reported for some rows only, either as once, few or many, or as a class for expanded clones.

TRBV5-4	.	TRBD1	TRBJ1-2	CASSSRGQGSGYGYTF	TGTGCCAGCAGCTCGCGGGGACAGGGATCTGGCTATGGCTACACCTTC
TRBV5-1	.	TRBD1	TRBJ2-2	CASSGGQAYTGELFF	TGCGCCAGCAGCGGGGGACAGGCGTACACCGGGGAGCTGTTTTTT
TRBV7-2	.	.	TRBJ2-1	CASSLDGPYNEQFF	TGTGCCAGCAGCTTAGATGGGCCCTACAATGAGCAGTTCTTC
TRBV18	.	TRBD1	TRBJ2-2	CASSLGQGPKSGELFF	TGTGCCAGCTCACTGGGACAGGGACCTAAGTCCGGGGAGCTGTTTTTT
TRBV18	few	TRBD1	TRBJ1-1	CASSPLQGAGNTEAFF	TGTGCCAGCTCACCACTACAGGGGGCAGGGAACACTGAAGCTTTCTTT
TRBV9	.	.	TRBJ1-1	CASSVDPDTEAFF	TGTGCCAGCAGCGTAGACCCGGACACTGAAGCTTTCTTT
TRBV4-1	.	TRBD2	TRBJ2-1	CASSQTSGGTYNEQFF	TGCGCCAGCAGCCAGACTAGCGGGGGGACTTACAATGAGCAGTTCTTC
TRBV14	.	TRBD1	TRBJ2-3	CASSQGQGARGTDTQYF	TGTGCCAGCAGCCAGGGACAGGGGGCGCGCGGCACAGATACGCAGTATTTT
TRBV29-1	.	.	TRBJ1-1	CSGTSRGGNTEAFF	TGCAGCGGGACCTCGAGGGGAGGGAACACTGAAGCTTTCTTT
TRBV3-1/TRBV3-2	few	.	TRBJ1-2	CASSQDTGVYGYTF	TGTGCCAGCAGCCAAGATACGGGAGTCTATGGCTACACCTTC
TRBV5-6	.	.	TRBJ2-7	CASSSLAGKSYEQYF	TGTGCCAGCAGCTCCCTGGCGGGAAAGAGCTACGAGCAGTACTTC
TRBV19	.	.	TRBJ2-5	CASSTTRVGETQYF	TGTGCCAGTAGTACCACCAGGGTCGGGGAGACCCAGTACTTC
TRBV3-1/TRBV3-2	.	TRBD1	TRBJ2-5	CASSQRTGALETQYF	TGTGCCAGCAGCCAAAGGACAGGGGCGTTAGAGACCCAGTACTTC
TRBV15	.	.	TRBJ1-5	CATTTPREGIKGYNQPQHF	TGTGCCACCACTACTCCCAGGGAGGGAATTAAAGGCTACAATCAGCCCCAGCATTTT
TRBV5-1	.	.	TRBJ1-4	CASSLARESEKLFF	TGCGCCAGCAGCTTGGCCAGGGAAAGCGAAAAACTGTTTTTT
TRBV27	.	.	TRBJ2-5	CASSLRETTYQETQYF	TGTGCCAGCAGTTTAAGGGAGACAACGTACCAAGAGACCCAGTACTTC
TRBV3-1/TRBV3-2	.	.	TRBJ2-7	CASSQDGLGGQIVYEQYF	TGTGCCAGCAGCCAAGATGGGTTAGGAGGACAGATCGTCTACGAGCAGTACTTC
TRBV28	.	TRBD1	TRBJ1-1	CASRDRRGREVTEAFF	TGTGCCAGCAGGGACCGCAGGGGGCGCGAAGTGACTGAAGCTTTCTTT
TRBV3-1/TRBV3-2	once	TRBD1	TRBJ1-3	CASSQGVGQRGNTIYF	TGTGCCAGCAGCCAGGGAGTGGGACAGCGTGGAAACACCATATATTTT
TRBV3-1/TRBV3-2	few	TRBD1	TRBJ1-2	CASSQGTTGAGGYTF	TGTGCCAGCAGCCAAGGGACAACAGGGGCGGGTGGCTACACCTTC
TRBV5-1	.	TRBD1	TRBJ1-3	CASSLNLPGQGSGNTIYF	TGCGCCAGCAGCTTGAATCTTCCGGGACAGGGTTCTGGAAACACCATATATTTT
TRBV27	few	TRBD1	TRBJ2-2	CASSLVFSGTGPTGELFF	TGTGCCAGCAGTTTAGTCTTTTCGGGGACAGGGCCCACCGGGGAGCTGTTTTTT
TRBV7-8	.	.	TRBJ1-5	CASSLSQGGNQPQHF	TGTGCCAGCAGCTTAAGTCAGGGCGGTAATCAGCCCCAGCATTTT
TRBV4-2	.	TRBD1	TRBJ1-2	CASSQDPGGVFGYTF	TGTGCCAGCAGCCAAGATCCAGGGGGCGTCTTCGGCTACACCTTC
TRBV20-1	.	.	TRBJ1-1	CSVSAHGVWDTEAFF	TGCAGTGTTAGTGCACACGGGGTCTGGGACACTGAAGCTTTCTTT
TRBV19	.	TRBD2	TRBJ2-5	CASSDRTSGWGEETQYF	TGTGCCAGTAGTGATCGGACTAGCGGATGGGGCGAAGAGACCCAGTACTTC
TRBV5-1	.	.	TRBJ1-2	CASKEVSGLGGYTF	TGCGCCAGCAAGGAGGTGTCCGGGTTAGGTGGCTACACCTTC
TRBV11-2	.	TRBD2	TRBJ2-1	CASSWSGGGNNEQFF	TGTGCCAGCAGTTGGAGCGGGGGGGGTAACAATGAGCAGTTCTTC
TRBV27	.	.	TRBJ1-2	CASSLGSGYGYTF	TGTGCCAGCAGTTTAGGGAGCGGCTATGGCTACACCTTC
TRBV19	.	TRBD2	TRBJ2-3	CASSPLRAGGNTDTQYF	TGTGCCAGTAGCCCACTGAGAGCGGGGGGTAACACAGATACGCAGTATTTT
TRBV4-1	few	TRBD1	TRBJ1-5	CASSQDGTVNQPQHF	TGCGCCAGCAGCCAAGATGGGACAGTCAATCAGCCCCAGCATTTT
TRBV5-6	.	.	TRBJ2-5	CASSFPNGGATQETQYF	TGTGCCAGCAGCTTCCCCAATGGGGGGGCGACCCAAGAGACCCAGTACTTC
TRBV6-5	.	TRBD1	TRBJ1-5	CASETETGGHKPQHF	TGTGCCAGCGAAACCGAGACAGGGGGTCACAAGCCCCAGCATTTT
TRBV18	.	.	TRBJ2-7	CASSPPGLGREQYF	TGTGCCAGCTCACCACCGGGACTCGGTCGGGAGCAGTACTTC
TRBV29-1	.	.	TRBJ2-2	CSVGSRGGTGELFF	TGCAGCGTTGGAAGTAGGGGTGGGACCGGGGAGCTGTTTTTT
TRBV6-7	.	.	TRBJ1-2	CASSRQAGDPRGYTF	TGTGCCAGCAGCCGACAGGCTGGAGACCCGAGGGGCTACACCTTC
TRBV5-4	.	TRBD2	TRBJ2-5	CASSLGLAGGLETQYF	TGTGCCAGCAGCCTGGGACTAGCGGGGGGGCTTGAGACCCAGTACTTC
TRBV5-1	.	.	TRBJ1-2	CASSLANRVNYGYTF	TGCGCCAGCAGCTTGGCAAACAGGGTTAACTATGGCTACACCTTC
TRBV5-3	.	TRBD1	TRBJ1-2	CARSSIGGQAPDYGYTF	TGTGCCAGAAGCTCGATCGGTGGACAGGCTCCAGACTATGGCTACACCTTC
TRBV27	.	.	TRBJ2-2	CASSAQGTGELFF	TGTGCCAGCAGTGCCCAGGGTACCGGGGAGCTGTTTTTT
TRBV5-1	.	.	TRBJ2-3	CASSFTGAGTDTQYF	TGCGCCAGCAGCTTCACAGGGGCGGGAACAGATACGCAGTATTTT
TRBV19	.	TRBD1	TRBJ1-2	CASSAPGQGIDGYTF	TGTGCCAGTAGTGCTCCGGGACAGGGTATCGATGGCTACACCTTC
TRBV7-6	.	.	TRBJ2-5	CASSLGSRGRQTQYF	TGTGCCAGCAGCTTAGGTAGCAGGGGTCGGCAGACCCAGTACTTC
TRBV29-1	.	TRBD1	TRBJ2-7	CSVESGQALSGQYF	TGCAGCGTTGAATCGGGACAGGCTTTAAGCGGGCAGTACTTC
TRBV28	.	.	TRBJ1-5	CASYTGLGNQPQHF	TGTGCCAGTTACACAGGGCTGGGCAATCAGCCCCAGCATTTT
TRBV7-8	.	.	TRBJ1-1	CASSLTTTREAFF	TGTGCCAGCAGCCTAACTACCACTCGTGAAGCTTTCTTT
TRBV5-1	.	TRBD1	TRBJ1-2	CASSESGTGNGYTF	TGCGCCAGCAGCGAGTCCGGGACAGGAAACGGCTACACCTTC
TRBV19	once	.	TRBJ1-1	CASSIVGSQGDEAFF	TGTGCCAGTAGTATAGTAGGGTCACAGGGTGATGAAGCTTTCTTT
TRBV30	.	TRBD1	TRBJ1-5	CAWSDPTGSNQPQHF	TGTGCCTGGAGTGATCCGACAGGGAGCAATCAGCCCCAGCATTTT
TRBV7-9	.	.	TRBJ1-1	CASSLADWNTEAFF	TGTGCCAGCAGCTTAGCGGACTGGAACACTGAAGCTTTCTTT
TRBV5-1	once	.	TRBJ2-5	CASSSHRDSYTPIQYF	TGCGCCAGCAGCTCCCACCGAGACTCCTACACCCCCATCCAGTACTTC
TRBV7-8	.	.	TRBJ2-7	CASSYVRGPYEQYF	TGTGCCAGCAGCTACGTCAGGGGACCCTACGAGCAGTACTTC
TRBV5-1	.	.	TRBJ1-4	CASSFGGTNEKLFF	TGCGCCAGCAGCTTTGGAGGTACTAATGAAAAACTGTTTTTT
TRBV29-1	.	.	TRBJ1-4	CSVDFGGEHEKLFF	TGCAGCGTTGATTTTGGGGGGGAGCACGAAAAACTGTTTTTT
TRBV7-7	.	.	TRBJ2-5	CASSPSWRPGETQYF	TGTGCTAGCAGCCCTAGCTGGCGACCCGGGGAGACCCAGTACTTC